The T cell receptor (beta chain) described here comes from a study of blood T cell repertoires in COVID-19. This clone was counted a single time. The method was immunoSEQ multiplex PCR; TCRdb's version includes in-frame clones alone and lacks a portion of them. The sample contains about 200,000 clones, approximately 86% of which appear only once. CDR3 length: 17 residues. Germline CDR1 SEHNR, CDR2 FQNEAQ (reference sequence). Trimming took 3 bases from V and 4 from J, leaving 19 bases between them. The chain couples TRBV7-9 to TRBJ1-3; D not certain. This receptor was identified in a man aged 55 to 70 with COVID-19, enrolled during active disease. The sample consisted of peripheral blood. CDR3 nucleotides: TGTGCCAGCAGCTTTATTAAGACCACTATGCTCGGAAACACCATATATTTT. Its protein is CASSFIKTTMLGNTIYF.